This passage covers 25 T cell receptor beta chains from one sample sequenced in a study of early T cells in non-severe SARS-CoV-2 infection. TCRdb fed the 5' RACE reads into MiXCR, producing one record per CDR3 protein. The table has about 64,000 distinct CDR3 sequences, roughly 13% seen once. Material for sequencing was whole blood. The source of these receptors is an adult who was a healthcare worker with PCR-confirmed SARS-CoV-2 infection or an uninfected control (not recorded which).

The rearrangement uses TRBV9 and TRBJ1-5; weak D call: TRBD1 (5 bases). The CDR3 covers 13 residues. V was pared by 7 bases and J by 5 bases, with 13 bases between. Per germline, CDR1 SGDLS and CDR2 YYNGEE. The DNA of the CDR3 is TGTGCCAGCTCCGCGGGGGTGGATCAGCCCCAGCATTTT. Its translation is CASSAGVDQPQHF.

This clonotype was picked up many times. The V gene is TRBV7-9, the J gene TRBJ2-7; TRBD1 matches 10 bases. The germline CDR1 and CDR2 sequences are SEHNR and FQNEAQ (reference sequence). The CDR3 has 15 amino acids. The V gene end was trimmed by 4 bases and the J gene end by 4 bases; junction bases not matched to a gene: 7. The CDR3 protein is CASSSTRDRGYEQYF. The CDR3 coding sequence is TGTGCCAGCAGCTCTACCCGGGACAGGGGTTACGAGCAGTACTTC.

This chain uses TRBV5-1 with TRBJ2-6; D is unclear. The CDR3 has 16 amino acids. CDR1 SGHRS and CDR2 YFSETQ come from the germline V gene. The V and J ends lost 3 bases and 0 bases respectively, with 10 bases between them. CDR3 residues: CASSSGISSGANVLTF. The CDR3 DNA reads TGCGCCAGCAGCTCCGGCATCAGCTCTGGGGCCAACGTCCTGACTTTC. The complete variable domain, with remaining parts taken from reference TRBV5-1 and TRBJ2-6, reads KAGVTQTPRYLIKTRGQQVTLSCSPISGHRSVSWYQQTPGQGLQFLFEYFSETQRNKGNFPGRFSGRQFSNSRSEMNVSTLELGDSALYLCASSSGISSGANVLTFGAGSRLTVL.

This rearrangement joins TRBV11-2 to TRBJ1-3, with no clear D. Germline CDR1 SGHAT, CDR2 FQNNGV. The V gene lost 2 bases and the J gene lost 0 bases, with 8 bases spanning the gap. This CDR3 region has 15 residues. The CDR3 DNA sequence: TGTGCCAGCAGCTTAAACGGGGACTCTGGAAACACCATATATTTT. Protein product: CASSLNGDSGNTIYF.

The V and J genes are TRBV4-1 and TRBJ1-1, with TRBD1 matching 7 bases. CDR3 length: 16 amino acids. After removal of 0 bases from V and 0 bases from J, the junction contained 4 bases not matched to a gene. The germline gives CDR1 MGHRA, CDR2 YSYEKL. The CDR3 nucleotides are TGCGCCAGCAGCCAAGAAAGGAGGGGGCTGAACACTGAAGCTTTCTTT. This gives the protein CASSQERRGLNTEAFF.

This chain joins TRBV6-2 or TRBV6-3 and TRBJ1-2, with 8 nucleotides matching TRBD1. The CDR3 is 14 residues long. The germline CDR1 and CDR2 sequences are MNHEY and SVGEGT. Trimming took 6 bases from V and 4 from J; bases not matched to a gene: 7. The DNA for the CDR3 is TGTGCCAGCAGCGCAGGGGGCGCCAGCTATGGCTACACCTTC. Amino acids: CASSAGGASYGYTF.

This clonotype was detected a few times. The chain couples TRBV20-1 to TRBJ2-3; the D gene could be TRBD1 or TRBD2 (5 bases each). The germline CDR1 and CDR2 sequences are DFQATT and SNEGSKA (reference sequence). This CDR3 is built from 16 residues. Trimming removed 5 bases at V and 5 bases at J, with 23 bases between. The CDR3 sequence is CSADSEWSTGIDTQYF. The CDR3 DNA reads as TGCAGTGCTGACAGCGAATGGTCTACCGGGATAGATACGCAGTATTTT.

The sample holds many counts of this clonotype. V and J are TRBV3-1 and TRBJ1-4; 9 positions match TRBD1. CDR3 size: 14 residues. V gave up 5 bases and J gave up 5 bases; unmatched junction bases: 3. Germline CDR1 and CDR2: LGHDT and YNNKEL (reference sequence). This CDR3 reads CASSRTGENEKLFF. CDR3 nucleotides: TGTGCCAGCAGCAGGACAGGGGAAAATGAAAAACTGTTTTTT.

This clonotype was observed many times. The chain employs TRBV6-6 and TRBJ1-4; possible D gene TRBD1, 5 bases. Germline CDR1 reads MNHNY; CDR2 reads SVGAGI (reference sequence). The CDR3 length is 15 residues. Trimming left V 6 bases short and J 8 bases short, with 19 bases between. In DNA form, the CDR3 reads TGTGCCAGCAGCGAACCAGGGACGTTAGGAGAAAAACTGTTTTTT. Translating gives CASSEPGTLGEKLFF.

This clonotype was picked up a small number of times. The chain employs TRBV12-3 or TRBV12-4 and TRBJ1-2; D unresolved. The CDR3 runs to 12 residues. The V end lost 5 bases, the J end lost 0 bases, and 4 bases lay between the germline ends. The CDR3 DNA reads TGTGCCAGCAGTAATGCTAACTATGGCTACACCTTC. This gives the protein CASSNANYGYTF.

CDR3 sequence: CSASLSFSTTDTQYF. The CDR3 nucleotides read TGCAGTGCTAGCCTTAGCTTTAGTACGACAGATACGCAGTATTTT. This chain connects TRBV20-1 to TRBJ2-3; D is ambiguous. This CDR3 contains 15 residues. The V end lost 3 bases, the J end lost 3 bases, and 16 bases lay between the germline ends. Germline V CDR1 and CDR2: DFQATT, SNEGSKA (reference sequence).

This clonotype was recorded a few times. The rearrangement joins TRBV6-5 to TRBJ1-1, with a possible D match to TRBD1 (5 bases). CDR1 is MNHEY, CDR2 SVGAGI, per germline. Trimming left V 2 bases short and J 3 bases short, with 13 bases between. This CDR3 has 15 amino acids. CDR3 sequence (DNA): TGTGCCAGCAGTTACCAGGGAATGGTTGACACTGAAGCTTTCTTT. It encodes CASSYQGMVDTEAFF.

The sample holds a few counts of this clonotype. The chain links TRBV6-2 or TRBV6-3 to TRBJ1-1; unclear D gene. The germline V gene encodes CDR1 MNHEY and CDR2 SVGEGT. Trimming pared 9 bases from V and 2 bases from J, leaving 13 bases between. The CDR3 covers 13 residues. CDR3 in amino acids: CASGDNLNTEAFF. The CDR3 DNA is TGTGCCAGTGGGGATAACCTTAACACTGAAGCTTTCTTT.

The chain combines TRBV6-5 with TRBJ1-1; D call uncertain. This CDR3 region has 13 residues. Trimming left V 7 bases short and J 4 bases short, with 13 bases between. Germline-derived CDR1 and CDR2 are MNHEY and SVGAGI. CDR3 coding DNA: TGTGCCAGCACCCGGGCCCTGGGCACTGAAGCTTTCTTT. Its translation: CASTRALGTEAFF.

The chain uses TRBV20-1 and TRBJ1-1; D may be TRBD1 (5 bases). Deletions cut 3 bases from V and 3 bases from J, with 20 bases between. CDR1 is DFQATT and CDR2 is SNEGSKA in the germline V gene (reference sequence). The CDR3 consists of 16 residues. The DNA of the CDR3 is TGCAGTGCTAGTGATGGGGCCACAGCGCGGGACACTGAAGCTTTCTTT. Protein: CSASDGATARDTEAFF.

There are a few counts of this clonotype. The rearrangement links TRBV6-6 to TRBJ2-1; a possible D gene is TRBD1 (6 bases). The ends were cut back, 0 bases at V and 8 bases at J, with 8 bases in the middle. Germline V CDR1 and CDR2: MNHNY, SVGAGI (reference sequence). The CDR3 runs to 13 residues. The CDR3 bases are TGTGCCAGCAGTTACTCGACAGGACATGAGCAGTTCTTC. Its protein product is CASSYSTGHEQFF.

This clonotype turned up a few times. The rearrangement joins TRBV9 to TRBJ2-5, with 15 bases lining up with TRBD2. The CDR3 has 18 residues. Germline loops: CDR1 SGDLS, CDR2 YYNGEE. After removal of 0 bases from V and 1 base from J, the junction contained 4 bases not matched to a gene. In DNA form, the CDR3 reads TGTGCCAGCAGCGTAGGGACTAGCGGGGGGGCCACCCAAGAGACCCAGTACTTC. Translated: CASSVGTSGGATQETQYF.

The chain uses TRBV11-2 and TRBJ2-5; 11 bases map to TRBD2. J was trimmed by 5 bases and V by 6 bases; bases with no gene match: 5. CDR1 SGHAT and CDR2 FQNNGV come from the germline V gene. The CDR3 length is 14 residues. Here the CDR3 DNA reads TGTGCCAGCAGTCGAAGGACTAGCGGGGAGACCCAGTACTTC. It yields the protein CASSRRTSGETQYF.

The V and J genes are TRBV12-3 or TRBV12-4 and TRBJ1-5; D not certain. V gave up 7 bases and J gave up 5 bases, with 9 bases separating them. The CDR3 extends over 12 amino acids. CDR3: CASTWVDQPQHF. The CDR3 bases are TGTGCCAGCACCTGGGTGGATCAGCCCCAGCATTTT.

This clonotype was counted many times. The J gene is TRBJ1-2, the V gene TRBV6-2 or TRBV6-3; D not certain. Germline values: CDR1 MNHEY, CDR2 SVGEGT. This CDR3 has 13 amino acids. Trimming took off 2 bases at V and 6 bases at J, with 10 bases between the two ends. CDR3 DNA: TGTGCCAGCAGTTACGAATACTTAGATGGCTACACCTTC. Residues: CASSYEYLDGYTF.

The J gene is TRBJ2-1, the V gene TRBV19, with a possible D match to TRBD1 (5 bases). The CDR3 runs 13 residues. Per the germline V gene, CDR1 is LNHDA and CDR2 is SQIVND (reference sequence). Trimming removed 1 base from V and 6 bases from J, with 7 bases in between. The CDR3 region has the DNA TGTGCCAGTAGTATAGCAGGGTTCAATGAGCAGTTCTTC. Encoded protein: CASSIAGFNEQFF. Complete variable domain (other parts from reference TRBV19 and TRBJ2-1): DGGITQSPKYLFRKEGQNVTLSCEQNLNHDAMYWYRQDPGQGLRLIYYSQIVNDFQKGDIAEGYSVSREKKESFPLTVTSAQKNPTAFYLCASSIAGFNEQFFGPGTRLTVL.

The rearrangement links TRBV29-1 to TRBJ2-1; TRBD1 or TRBD2 may be the D gene (5 bases each). V was clipped by 4 bases and J by 0 bases, with 16 bases between them. Germline V gene sequence: CDR1 SQVTM, CDR2 ANQGSEA. The CDR3 runs 16 residues. DNA of the CDR3: TGCAGCGTTGGGGACCATGGACCCGTCTCCTACAATGAGCAGTTCTTC. As protein: CSVGDHGPVSYNEQFF.

This clonotype was found many times. The rearrangement links TRBV5-1 to TRBJ1-1, with 10 bases that match TRBD1. Germline values: CDR1 SGHRS, CDR2 YFSETQ. With 4 bases clipped from V and 0 bases from J, the junction kept 6 bases outside the gene matches. The CDR3 length is 16 residues. This CDR3 reads CASSPGTGEMNTEAFF. In DNA, the CDR3 is TGCGCCAGCAGCCCCGGGACAGGGGAAATGAACACTGAAGCTTTCTTT.

The gene calls are TRBV10-2 and TRBJ2-7; D call uncertain. CDR1 and CDR2 (germline): WSHSY, SAAADI. The CDR3 runs 15 residues. Trimming cost V 2 bases and J 0 bases, with 11 bases left between them. CDR3 nucleotide sequence: TGCGCCAGCAGTGAGGGGATCATCAGCTCCTACGAGCAGTACTTC. It translates to CASSEGIISSYEQYF.

Only a few counts were recorded for this clonotype. J is TRBJ2-1 and V is TRBV9, with D possibly called TRBD1 or TRBD2 (5 bases each). CDR3 length: 13 residues. Germline V lookup: CDR1 SGDLS, CDR2 YYNGEE. V was trimmed by 4 bases and J by 8 bases, leaving 13 bases between them. In DNA form, the CDR3 reads TGTGCCAGCAGCCTTACCCAGGGACATGAGCAGTTCTTC. Protein product: CASSLTQGHEQFF.